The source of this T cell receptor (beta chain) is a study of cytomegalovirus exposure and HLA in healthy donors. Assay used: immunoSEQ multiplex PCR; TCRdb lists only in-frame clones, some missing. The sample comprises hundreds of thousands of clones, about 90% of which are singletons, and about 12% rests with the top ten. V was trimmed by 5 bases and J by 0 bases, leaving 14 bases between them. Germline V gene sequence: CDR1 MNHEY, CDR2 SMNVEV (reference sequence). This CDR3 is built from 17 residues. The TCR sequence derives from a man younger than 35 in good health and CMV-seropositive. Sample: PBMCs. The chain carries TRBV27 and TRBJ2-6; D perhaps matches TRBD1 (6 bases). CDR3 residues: CASSPLDSNSGANVLTF. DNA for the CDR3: TGTGCCAGCAGTCCCCTGGACAGTAACTCTGGGGCCAACGTCCTGACTTTC.